What follows describes a single T cell receptor (beta chain). These data originate in a study of beta chain features in type 1 diabetes. The whole isolated RNA underwent reverse transcription, so sequencing captured expressed TCRB transcripts. Produced via immunoSEQ multiplex PCR; TCRdb's table is partial and in-frame only. The table has about 320,000 clones, 14% seen once; the top ten hold about 6.7%. CDR1 is MNHNS, CDR2 SASEGT, per germline. Deletions cut 1 base from V and 4 bases from J, with 8 bases between. The CDR3 spans 14 residues. The chain has TRBV6-1 and TRBJ2-1; the D is unclear. The sample comprised central memory CD4+ T cells from blood. This clonotype was sampled from a man younger than 45 in good health. CDR3 region: CASSEVLRYNEQFF. DNA of the CDR3: TGTGCCAGCAGTGAAGTGCTACGATACAATGAGCAGTTCTTC.